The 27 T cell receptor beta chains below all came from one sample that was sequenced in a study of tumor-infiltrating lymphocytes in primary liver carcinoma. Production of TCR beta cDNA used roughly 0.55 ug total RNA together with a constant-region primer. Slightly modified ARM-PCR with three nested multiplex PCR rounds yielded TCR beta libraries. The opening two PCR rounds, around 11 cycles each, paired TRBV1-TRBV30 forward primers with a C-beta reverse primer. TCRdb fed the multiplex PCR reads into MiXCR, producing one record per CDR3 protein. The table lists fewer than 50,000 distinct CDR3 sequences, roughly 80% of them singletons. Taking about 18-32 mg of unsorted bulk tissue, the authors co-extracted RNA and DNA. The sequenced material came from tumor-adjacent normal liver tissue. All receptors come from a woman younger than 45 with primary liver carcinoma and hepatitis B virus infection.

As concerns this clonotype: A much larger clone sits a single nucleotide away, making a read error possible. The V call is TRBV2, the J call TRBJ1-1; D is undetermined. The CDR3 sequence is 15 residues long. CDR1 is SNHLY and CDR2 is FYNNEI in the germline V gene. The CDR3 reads CASSEVLGSHTEALF. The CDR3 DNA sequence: TGTGCCAGCAGTGAAGTCTTGGGAAGTCACACTGAAGCTCTCTTT.

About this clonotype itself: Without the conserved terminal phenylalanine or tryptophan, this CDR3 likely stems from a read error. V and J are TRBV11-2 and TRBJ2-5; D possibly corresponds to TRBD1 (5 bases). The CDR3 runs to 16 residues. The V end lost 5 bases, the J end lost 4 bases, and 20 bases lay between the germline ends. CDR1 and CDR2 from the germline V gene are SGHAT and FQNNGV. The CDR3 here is CASSTSTWGAIETQYL. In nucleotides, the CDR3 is TGTGCCAGCAGCACAAGTACATGGGGCGCGATAGAGACCCAGTACCTC.

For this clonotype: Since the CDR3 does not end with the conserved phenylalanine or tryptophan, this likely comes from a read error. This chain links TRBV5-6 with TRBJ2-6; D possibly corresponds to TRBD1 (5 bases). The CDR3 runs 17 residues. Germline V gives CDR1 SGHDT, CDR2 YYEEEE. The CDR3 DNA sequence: TGTGCCATCAGCCAGGACAACAGCTTCTCTGGGGCCAACGTCCTGACTCTC. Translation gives CAISQDNSFSGANVLTL.

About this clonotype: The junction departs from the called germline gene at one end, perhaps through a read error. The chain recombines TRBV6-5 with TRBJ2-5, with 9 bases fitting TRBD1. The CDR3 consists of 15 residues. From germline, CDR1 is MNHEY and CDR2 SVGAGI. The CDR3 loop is CASSKDRGVQEIQYF. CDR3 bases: TGTGCCAGTAGTAAGGACAGGGGCGTCCAAGAGATCCAGTACTTC.

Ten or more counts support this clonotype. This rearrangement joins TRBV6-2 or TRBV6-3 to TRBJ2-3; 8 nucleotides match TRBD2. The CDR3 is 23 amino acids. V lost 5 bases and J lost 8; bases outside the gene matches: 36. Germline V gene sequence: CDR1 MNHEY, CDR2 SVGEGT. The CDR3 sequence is CASSDRSGKRESTLNAGGTTQYF. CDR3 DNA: TGTGCCAGCAGTGATCGATCGGGGAAGCGGGAGTCCACCCTCAACGCCGGCGGGACTACGCAGTATTTT.

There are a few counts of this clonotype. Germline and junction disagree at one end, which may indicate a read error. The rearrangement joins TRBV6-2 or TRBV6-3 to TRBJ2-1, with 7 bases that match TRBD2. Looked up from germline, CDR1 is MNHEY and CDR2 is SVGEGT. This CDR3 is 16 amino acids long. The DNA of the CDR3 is TGTCCCAGCAGCCCCCGACCGGGAGGACACTACAATGAGCAGTTCTTC. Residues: CPSSPRPGGHYNEQFF.

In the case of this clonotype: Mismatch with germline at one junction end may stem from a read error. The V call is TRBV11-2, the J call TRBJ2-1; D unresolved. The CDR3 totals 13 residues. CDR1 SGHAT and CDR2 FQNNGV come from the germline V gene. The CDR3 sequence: CARSLGSYNEEFF. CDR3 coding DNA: TGTGCCCGCAGCTTAGGCTCCTATAATGAGGAGTTCTTC.

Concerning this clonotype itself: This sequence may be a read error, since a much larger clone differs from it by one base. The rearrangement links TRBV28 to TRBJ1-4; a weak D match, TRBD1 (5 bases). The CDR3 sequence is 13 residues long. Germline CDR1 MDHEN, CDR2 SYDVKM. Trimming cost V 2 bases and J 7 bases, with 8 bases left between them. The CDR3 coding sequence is TGTGCCAGCAGTTTAAGGACATTTGAAAAACTGTTTTTT. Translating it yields CASSLRTFEKLFF.

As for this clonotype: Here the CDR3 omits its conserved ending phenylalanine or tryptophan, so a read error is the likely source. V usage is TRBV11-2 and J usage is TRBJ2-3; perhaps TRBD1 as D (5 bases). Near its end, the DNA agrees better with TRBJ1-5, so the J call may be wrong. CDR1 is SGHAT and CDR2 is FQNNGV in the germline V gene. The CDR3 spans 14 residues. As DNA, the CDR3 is TGTGCCAGCAGCCGGACGGCTAGCACAGGTACGCAGCATTTA. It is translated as CASSRTASTGTQHL.

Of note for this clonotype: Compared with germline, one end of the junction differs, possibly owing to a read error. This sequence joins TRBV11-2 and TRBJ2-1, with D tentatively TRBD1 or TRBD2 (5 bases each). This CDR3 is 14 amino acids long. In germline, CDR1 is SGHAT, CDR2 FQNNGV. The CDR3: CASDHRGAYNEQSF. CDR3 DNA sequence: TGTGCCAGCGACCATCGAGGGGCCTACAATGAGCAGTCCTTC.

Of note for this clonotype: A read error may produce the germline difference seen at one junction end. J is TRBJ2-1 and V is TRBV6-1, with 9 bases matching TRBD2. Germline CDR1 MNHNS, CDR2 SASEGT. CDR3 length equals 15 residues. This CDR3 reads CASRLAGVWYDEQLF. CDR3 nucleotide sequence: TGTGCCAGCAGGTTAGCGGGAGTCTGGTACGATGAGCAGCTCTTC.

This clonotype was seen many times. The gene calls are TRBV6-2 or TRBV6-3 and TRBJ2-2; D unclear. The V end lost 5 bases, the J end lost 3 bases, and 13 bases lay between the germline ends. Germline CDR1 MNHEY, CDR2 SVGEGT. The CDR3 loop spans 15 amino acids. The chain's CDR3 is CASSPSWTHTGELFF. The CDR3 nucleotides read TGTGCCAGCAGTCCCAGTTGGACCCACACCGGGGAGCTGTTTTTT.

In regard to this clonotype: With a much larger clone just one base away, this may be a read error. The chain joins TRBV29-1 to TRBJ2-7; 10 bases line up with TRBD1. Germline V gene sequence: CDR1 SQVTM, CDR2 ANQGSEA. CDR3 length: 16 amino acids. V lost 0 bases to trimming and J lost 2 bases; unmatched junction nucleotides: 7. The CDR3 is CSVEDPGQGLPYEQYF. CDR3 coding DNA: TGCAGCGTTGAAGATCCGGGACAGGGGTTGCCCTACGAGCAGTACTTC.

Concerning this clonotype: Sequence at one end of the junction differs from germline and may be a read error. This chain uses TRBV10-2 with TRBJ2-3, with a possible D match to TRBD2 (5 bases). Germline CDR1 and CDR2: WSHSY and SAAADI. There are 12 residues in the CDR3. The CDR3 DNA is TGCGCCAACACTGCGGGCACAGATACGCATTATTTT. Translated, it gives CANTAGTDTHYF.

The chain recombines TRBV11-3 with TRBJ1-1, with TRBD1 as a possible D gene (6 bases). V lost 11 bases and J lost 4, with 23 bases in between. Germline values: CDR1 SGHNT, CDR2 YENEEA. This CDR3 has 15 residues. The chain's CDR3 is CAPGQGTPISTEAFF. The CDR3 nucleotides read TGTGCCCCCGGTCAGGGGACGCCGATCTCCACTGAAGCTTTCTTT. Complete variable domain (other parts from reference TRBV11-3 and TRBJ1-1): EAGVVQSPRYKIIEKKQPVAFWCNPISGHNTLYWYLQNLGQGPELLIRYENEEAVDDSQLPKDRFSAERLKGVDSTLKIQPAELGDSAVYLCAPGQGTPISTEAFFGQGTRLTVV.

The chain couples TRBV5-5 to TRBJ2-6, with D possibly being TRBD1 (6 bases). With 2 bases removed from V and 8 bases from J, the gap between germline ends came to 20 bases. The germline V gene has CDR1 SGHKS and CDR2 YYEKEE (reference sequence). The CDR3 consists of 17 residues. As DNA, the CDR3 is TGTGCCAGCAGCTTACTGGGGGCCGCTTCCGGGACCAACGTCCTGACTTTC. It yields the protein CASSLLGAASGTNVLTF.

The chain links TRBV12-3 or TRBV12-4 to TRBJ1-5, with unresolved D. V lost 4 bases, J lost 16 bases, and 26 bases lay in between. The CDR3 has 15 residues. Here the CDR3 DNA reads TGTGCCAGCAGTTCCCGTAAGGGTGGAGGCCAGCCTCATCATTTT. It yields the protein CASSSRKGGGQPHHF.

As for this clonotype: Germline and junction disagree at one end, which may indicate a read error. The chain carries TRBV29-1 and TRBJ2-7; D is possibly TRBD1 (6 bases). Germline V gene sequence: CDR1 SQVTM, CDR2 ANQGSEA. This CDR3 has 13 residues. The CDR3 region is CSVERTVSYEQYF. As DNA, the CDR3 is TGCAGCGTTGAAAGGACAGTCTCCTACGAGCAATACTTC.

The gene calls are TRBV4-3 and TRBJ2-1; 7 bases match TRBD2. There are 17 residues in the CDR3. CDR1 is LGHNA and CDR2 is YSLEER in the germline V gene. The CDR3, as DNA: TGCGTCAGTAGCCAAGATCCGGGACTATCGGGAGTTAATGAGCAGTTCTTC. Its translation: CVSSQDPGLSGVNEQFF.

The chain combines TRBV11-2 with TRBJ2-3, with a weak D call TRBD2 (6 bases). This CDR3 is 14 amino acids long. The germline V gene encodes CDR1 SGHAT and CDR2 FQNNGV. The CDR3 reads CTSSRMASTDTQYF. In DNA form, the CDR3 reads TGTACTAGCAGCCGGATGGCTAGCACAGATACGCAGTATTTT.

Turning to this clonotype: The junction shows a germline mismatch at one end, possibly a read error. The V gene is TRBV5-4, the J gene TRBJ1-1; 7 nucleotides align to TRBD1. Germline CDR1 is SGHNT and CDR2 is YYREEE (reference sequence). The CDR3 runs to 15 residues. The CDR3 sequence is CTSSFEDRLNTEAFF. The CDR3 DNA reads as TGTACCAGCAGCTTCGAGGACAGGCTGAACACTGAAGCTTTCTTT.

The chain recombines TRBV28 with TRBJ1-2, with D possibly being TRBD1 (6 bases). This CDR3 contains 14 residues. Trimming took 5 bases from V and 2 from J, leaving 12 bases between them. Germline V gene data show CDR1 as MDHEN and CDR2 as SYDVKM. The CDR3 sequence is CASSLTGGNYGYTF. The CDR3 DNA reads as TGTGCCAGCAGTCTAACCGGGGGCAACTATGGCTACACCTTC.

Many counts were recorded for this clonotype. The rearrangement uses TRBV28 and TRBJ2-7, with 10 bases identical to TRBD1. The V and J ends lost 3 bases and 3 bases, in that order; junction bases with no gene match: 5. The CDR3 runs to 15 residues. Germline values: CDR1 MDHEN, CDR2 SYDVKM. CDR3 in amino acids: CASSFSRDRGYEQYF. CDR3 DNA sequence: TGTGCCAGCAGTTTCTCCCGGGACAGGGGCTACGAGCAGTACTTC.

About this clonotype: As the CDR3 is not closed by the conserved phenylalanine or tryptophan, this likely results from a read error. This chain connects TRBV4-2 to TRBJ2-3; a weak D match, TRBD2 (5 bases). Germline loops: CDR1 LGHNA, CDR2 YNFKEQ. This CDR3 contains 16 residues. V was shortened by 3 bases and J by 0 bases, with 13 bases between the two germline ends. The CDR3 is CASSHVRSESTDTQYL. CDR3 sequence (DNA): TGTGCCAGCAGCCATGTGCGTAGCGAGAGCACAGATACGCAGTATCTT.

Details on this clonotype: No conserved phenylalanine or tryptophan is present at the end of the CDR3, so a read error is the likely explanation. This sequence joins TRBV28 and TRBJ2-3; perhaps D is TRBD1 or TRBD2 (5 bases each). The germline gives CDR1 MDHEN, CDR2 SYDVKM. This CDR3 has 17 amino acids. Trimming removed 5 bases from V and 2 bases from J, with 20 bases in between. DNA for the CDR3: TGTGCCAGCAGTATTACAAGGTGGGGGACCAACACAGATACGCAGTATTAT. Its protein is CASSITRWGTNTDTQYY.

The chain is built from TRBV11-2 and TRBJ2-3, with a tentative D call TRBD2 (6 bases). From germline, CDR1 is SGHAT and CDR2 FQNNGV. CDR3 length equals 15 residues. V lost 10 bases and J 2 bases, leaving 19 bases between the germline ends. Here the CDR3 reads CANHPWEDLTDTQYF. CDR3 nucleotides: TGTGCCAACCATCCATGGGAGGATCTCACAGATACGCAGTATTTT.

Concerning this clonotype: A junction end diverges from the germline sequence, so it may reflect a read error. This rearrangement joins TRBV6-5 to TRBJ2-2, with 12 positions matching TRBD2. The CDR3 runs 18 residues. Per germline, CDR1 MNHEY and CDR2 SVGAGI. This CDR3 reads CASSSILAGGGNTGELFF. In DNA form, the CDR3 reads TGCGCCAGCAGTTCTATACTAGCGGGAGGAGGGAACACCGGGGAGCTGTTTTTT.